Listed below are T cell receptor beta chains from one sample, sequenced in a study of Graves' ophthalmopathy and Graves' hyperthyroidism. TCRdb reprocessed the multiplex PCR reads via MiXCR and lists one record per CDR3 protein. The sample has hundreds of thousands of distinct CDR3 sequences, roughly 14% seen once. Sequencing used peripheral blood. The receptor source for this set is a woman aged 18-29 years with stable Graves' hyperthyroidism. The CDR3 runs from the conserved cysteine through the conserved F or W. The D gene is left open where the match is weak. Clone size is stated in some rows and not others, as once, few, many or a class when expanded.

>many|NA|TRBV20-1|TRBJ1-2
TGCAGTGCTCCAAGCCGGGGGGCTTCAGATGGCTACACCTTC
CSAPSRGASDGYTF
>many|NA|TRBV19|TRBJ1-1
TGTGCCAGTAGGACGCAGGGTGGGGGTACTGAAGCTTTCTTT
CASRTQGGGTEAFF
>many|TRBD1|TRBV15|TRBJ1-1
TGTGCCACCAGCAGAGATCAGGGGGCCAACACTGAAGCTTTCTTT
CATSRDQGANTEAFF
>many|NA|TRBV6-5|TRBJ1-6
TGTGCCAGCAGTTACGAAACCCGTAATTCACCCCTCCACTTT
CASSYETRNSPLHF
>NA|NA|TRBV7-3|TRBJ2-2
TGTGCCAGCAGCTCCCAGGGTCTCACCGGGGAGCTGTTTTTT
CASSSQGLTGELFF
>many|NA|TRBV6-2/TRBV6-3|TRBJ1-1
TGTGCCAGCAGTTATCCCAACCCTGAAGCTTTCTTT
CASSYPNPEAFF
>many|NA|TRBV6-5|TRBJ2-2
TGTGCCAGCAGTTACTCGGGGGGGGAGCTGTTTTTT
CASSYSGGELFF
>NA|NA|TRBV11-2|TRBJ2-5
TGTGCCAGCAGCCCTAATCCGCGTAAAGTCGAGTTGGAAGAGACCCAGTACTTC
CASSPNPRKVELEETQYF
>many|NA|TRBV6-5|TRBJ1-5
TGTGCCAGCAGTTACGCAGGGCTTAGCAATCAGCCCCAGCATTTT
CASSYAGLSNQPQHF
>many|NA|TRBV5-5|TRBJ2-2
TGTGCCAGCAGCTTACGACAGTTCGCCGGGGAGCTGTTTTTT
CASSLRQFAGELFF
>many|TRBD2|TRBV7-9|TRBJ2-5
TGTGCCAGCAGCCCGACGACTAGCGGGGGTATAAAGGAGACCCAGTACTTC
CASSPTTSGGIKETQYF
>NA|TRBD1|TRBV11-2|TRBJ2-7
TGTGCCAGCACCTTAAGAGGGGGCGGAGGTACCTACGAGCAGTACTTC
CASTLRGGGGTYEQYF
>NA|NA|TRBV6-1|TRBJ1-5
TGTGCCAGCAGTAAGACAGGCTATGAACAGCCCCAGCATTTT
CASSKTGYEQPQHF
>few|NA|TRBV3-1|TRBJ1-1
TGTGCCAGCAGCCAATCATCGTCGCCCGGAAAGGCTTTCTTT
CASSQSSSPGKAFF
>NA|TRBD2|TRBV6-1|TRBJ2-7
TGTGCCAGCAGTAAGGGACTAGCGGTCTACGAGCAGTACTTC
CASSKGLAVYEQYF
>many|NA|TRBV6-2/TRBV6-3|TRBJ1-1
TGTGCCATCGGGCAGGGCTTGAACACTGAAGCTTTCTTT
CAIGQGLNTEAFF
>many|NA|TRBV20-1|TRBJ2-4
TGCAGTGCTAGTTCCAGATATGGCTCAGAGGCCAAAAACATTCAGTACTTC
CSASSRYGSEAKNIQYF
>few|NA|TRBV18|TRBJ1-1
TGTGCCAGCTCACCCTCGACCCGACAGGACACTGAAGCTTTCTTT
CASSPSTRQDTEAFF
>many|TRBD1|TRBV20-1|TRBJ1-2
TGCAGTGCTTGGACAGGGGAGACATCCTATGGCTACACCTTC
CSAWTGETSYGYTF
>many|NA|TRBV7-2|TRBJ2-5
TGTGCCAGCAGCCCTCCTTGGGAGACCCAGTACTTC
CASSPPWETQYF
>many|NA|TRBV9|TRBJ2-7
TGTGCCAGCAGCGTAGGCGGGGGCGATACCTACGAGCAGTACTTC
CASSVGGGDTYEQYF
>many|NA|TRBV12-3/TRBV12-4|TRBJ2-5
TGTGCCAGCAGATCCCCGCTCAGGGGCGGCGTAGAGACCCAGTACTTC
CASRSPLRGGVETQYF
>few|TRBD2|TRBV29-1|TRBJ2-2
TGCAGCGTACGGACTAGCGGCCACCTAAACACCGGGGAGCTGTTTTTT
CSVRTSGHLNTGELFF
>many|NA|TRBV20-1|TRBJ1-2
TGCAGTGCCAAACAGGGCTATGGCTACACCTTC
CSAKQGYGYTF
>many|NA|TRBV13|TRBJ2-2
TGTGCCAGCAGTTTTACCCGCACCGGGGAGCTGTTTTTT
CASSFTRTGELFF